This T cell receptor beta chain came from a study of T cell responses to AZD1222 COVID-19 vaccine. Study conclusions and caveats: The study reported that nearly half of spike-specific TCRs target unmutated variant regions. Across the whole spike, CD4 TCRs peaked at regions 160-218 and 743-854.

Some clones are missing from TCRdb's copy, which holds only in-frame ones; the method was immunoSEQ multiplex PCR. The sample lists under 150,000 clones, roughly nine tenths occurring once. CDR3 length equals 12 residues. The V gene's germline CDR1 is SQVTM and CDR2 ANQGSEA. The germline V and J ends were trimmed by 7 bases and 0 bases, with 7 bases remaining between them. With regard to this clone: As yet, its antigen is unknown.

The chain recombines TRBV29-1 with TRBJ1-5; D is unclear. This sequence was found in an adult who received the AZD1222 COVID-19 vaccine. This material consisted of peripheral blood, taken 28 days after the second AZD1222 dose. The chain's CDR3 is CSAVSSNQPQHF. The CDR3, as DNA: TGCAGCGCGGTATCTAGCAATCAGCCCCAGCATTTT.